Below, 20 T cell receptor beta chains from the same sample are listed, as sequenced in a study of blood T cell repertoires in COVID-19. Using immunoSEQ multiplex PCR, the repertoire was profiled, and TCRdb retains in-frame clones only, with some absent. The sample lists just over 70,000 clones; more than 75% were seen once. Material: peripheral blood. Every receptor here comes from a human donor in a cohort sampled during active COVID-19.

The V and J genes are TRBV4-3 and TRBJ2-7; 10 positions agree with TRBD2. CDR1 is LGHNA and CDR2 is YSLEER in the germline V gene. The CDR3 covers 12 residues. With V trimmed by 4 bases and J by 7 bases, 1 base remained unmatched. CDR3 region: CASSLSGGEQYF. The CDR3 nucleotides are TGCGCCAGCAGCCTTAGCGGGGGGGAGCAGTACTTC.

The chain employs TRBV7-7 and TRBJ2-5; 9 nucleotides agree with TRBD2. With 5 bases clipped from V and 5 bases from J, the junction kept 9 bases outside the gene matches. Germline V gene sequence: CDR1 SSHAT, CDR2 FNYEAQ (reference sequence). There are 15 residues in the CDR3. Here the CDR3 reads CASSHIAGEKETQYF. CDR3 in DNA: TGTGCCAGCAGCCATATAGCGGGAGAGAAGGAGACCCAGTACTTC.

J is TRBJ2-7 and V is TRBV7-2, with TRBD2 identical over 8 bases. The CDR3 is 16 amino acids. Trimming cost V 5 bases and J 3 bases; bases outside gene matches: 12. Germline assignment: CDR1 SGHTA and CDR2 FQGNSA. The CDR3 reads CASSPRGGSGVYEQYF. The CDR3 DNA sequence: TGTGCCAGCAGCCCCCGGGGTGGTAGCGGGGTCTACGAGCAGTACTTC.

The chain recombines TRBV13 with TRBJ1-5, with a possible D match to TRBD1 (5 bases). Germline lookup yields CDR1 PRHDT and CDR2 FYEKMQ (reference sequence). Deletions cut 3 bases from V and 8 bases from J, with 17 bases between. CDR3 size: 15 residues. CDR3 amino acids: CASSFDGGAPKPQHF. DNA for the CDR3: TGTGCCAGCAGCTTTGACGGAGGGGCCCCTAAGCCCCAGCATTTT.

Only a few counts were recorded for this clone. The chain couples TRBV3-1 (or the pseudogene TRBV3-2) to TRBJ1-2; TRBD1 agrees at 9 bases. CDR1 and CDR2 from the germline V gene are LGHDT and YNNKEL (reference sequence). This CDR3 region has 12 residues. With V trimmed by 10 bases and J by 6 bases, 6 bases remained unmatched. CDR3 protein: CATLQGADGYTF. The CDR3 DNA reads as TGTGCCACCCTACAGGGGGCTGATGGCTACACCTTC.

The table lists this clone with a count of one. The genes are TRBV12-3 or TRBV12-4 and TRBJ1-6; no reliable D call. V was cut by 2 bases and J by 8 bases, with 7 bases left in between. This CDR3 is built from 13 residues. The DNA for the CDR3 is TGTGCCAGCAGTTTACAGCTAGATTCACCCCTCCACTTT. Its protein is CASSLQLDSPLHF.

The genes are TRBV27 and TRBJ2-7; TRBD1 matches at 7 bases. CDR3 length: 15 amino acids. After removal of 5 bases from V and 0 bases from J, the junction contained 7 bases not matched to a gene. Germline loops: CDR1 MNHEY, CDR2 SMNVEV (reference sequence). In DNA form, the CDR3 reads TGTGCCAGCAGTCCCGGACAGGAATACTCCTACGAGCAGTACTTC. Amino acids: CASSPGQEYSYEQYF.

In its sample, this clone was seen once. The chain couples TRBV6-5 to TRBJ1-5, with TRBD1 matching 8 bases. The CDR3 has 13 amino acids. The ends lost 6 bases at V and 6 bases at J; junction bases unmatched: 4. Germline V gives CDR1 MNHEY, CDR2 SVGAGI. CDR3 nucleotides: TGTGCCAGCAGGGACAGGGAATCTCAGCCCCAGCATTTT. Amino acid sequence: CASRDRESQPQHF.

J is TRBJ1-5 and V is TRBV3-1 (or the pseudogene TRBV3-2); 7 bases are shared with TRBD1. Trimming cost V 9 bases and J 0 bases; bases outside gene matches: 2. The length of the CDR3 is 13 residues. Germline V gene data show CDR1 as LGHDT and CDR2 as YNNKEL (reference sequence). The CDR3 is CARDRDSNQPQHF. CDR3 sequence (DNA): TGTGCCAGAGACAGGGATAGCAATCAGCCCCAGCATTTT.

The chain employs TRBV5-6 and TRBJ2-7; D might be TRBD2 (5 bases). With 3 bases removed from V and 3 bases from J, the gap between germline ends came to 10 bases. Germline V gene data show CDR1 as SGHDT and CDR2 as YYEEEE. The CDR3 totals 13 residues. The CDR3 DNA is TGTGCCAGCAGCTCACGGGGTAGCTACGAGCAGTACTTC. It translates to CASSSRGSYEQYF.

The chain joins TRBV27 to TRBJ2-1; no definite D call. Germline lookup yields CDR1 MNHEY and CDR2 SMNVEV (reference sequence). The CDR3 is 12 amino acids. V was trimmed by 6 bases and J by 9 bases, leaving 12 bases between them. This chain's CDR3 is CASRRYPGEQFF. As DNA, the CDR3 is TGTGCCAGCAGACGTTACCCGGGTGAGCAGTTCTTC.

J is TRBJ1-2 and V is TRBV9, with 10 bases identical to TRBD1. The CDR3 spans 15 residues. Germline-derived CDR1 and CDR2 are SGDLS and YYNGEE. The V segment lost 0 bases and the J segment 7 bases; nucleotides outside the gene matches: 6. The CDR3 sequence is CASSVAQGDRGGYTF. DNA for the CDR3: TGTGCCAGCAGCGTAGCTCAAGGGGACAGGGGTGGCTACACCTTC.

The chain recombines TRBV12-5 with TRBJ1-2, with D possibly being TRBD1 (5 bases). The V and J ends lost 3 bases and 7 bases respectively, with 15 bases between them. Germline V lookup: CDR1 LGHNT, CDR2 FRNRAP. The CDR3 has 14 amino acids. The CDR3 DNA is TGTGCTAGTGGTTTACGGTTTAAGGGGTTTGGCTACACCTTC. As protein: CASGLRFKGFGYTF. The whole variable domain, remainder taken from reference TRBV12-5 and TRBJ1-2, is DARVTQTPRHKVTEMGQEVTMRCQPILGHNTVFWYRQTMMQGLELLAYFRNRAPLDDSGMPKDRFSAEMPDATLATLKIQPSEPRDSAVYFCASGLRFKGFGYTFGSGTRLTVV.

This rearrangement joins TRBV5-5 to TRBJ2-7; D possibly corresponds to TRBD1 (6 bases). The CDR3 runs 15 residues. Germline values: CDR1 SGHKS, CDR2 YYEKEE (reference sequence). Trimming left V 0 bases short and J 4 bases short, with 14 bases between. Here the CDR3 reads CASSLDGTYGYEQYF. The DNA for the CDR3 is TGTGCCAGCAGCTTGGACGGGACATATGGTTACGAGCAGTACTTC.

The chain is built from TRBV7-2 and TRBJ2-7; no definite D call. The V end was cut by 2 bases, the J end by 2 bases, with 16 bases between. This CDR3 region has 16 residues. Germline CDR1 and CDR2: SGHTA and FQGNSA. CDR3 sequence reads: CASSLSGPLFPYEQYF. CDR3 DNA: TGTGCCAGCAGCTTAAGTGGGCCCCTCTTTCCCTACGAGCAGTACTTC.

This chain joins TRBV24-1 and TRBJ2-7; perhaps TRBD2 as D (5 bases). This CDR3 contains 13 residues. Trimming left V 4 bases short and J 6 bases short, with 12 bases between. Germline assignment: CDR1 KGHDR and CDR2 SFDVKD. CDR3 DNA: TGTGCCACCAGTGACGGCGGGCCGGCCGAGCAGTACTTC. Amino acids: CATSDGGPAEQYF.

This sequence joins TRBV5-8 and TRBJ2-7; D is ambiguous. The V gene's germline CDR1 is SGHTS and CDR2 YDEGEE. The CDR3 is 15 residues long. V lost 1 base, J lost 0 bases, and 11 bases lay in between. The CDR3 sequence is CASSLRATSSYEQYF. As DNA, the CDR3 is TGTGCCAGCAGCTTGAGAGCGACCAGCTCCTACGAGCAGTACTTC.

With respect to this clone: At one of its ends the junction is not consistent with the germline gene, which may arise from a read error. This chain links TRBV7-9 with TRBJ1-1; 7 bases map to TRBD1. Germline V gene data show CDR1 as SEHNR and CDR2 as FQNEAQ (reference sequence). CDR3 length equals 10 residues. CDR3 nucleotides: TGTGCCAGCAGCTTCCCCTCGACAGGGTTT. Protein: CASSFPSTGF. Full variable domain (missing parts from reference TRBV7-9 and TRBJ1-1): DTGVSQNPRHKITKRGQNVTFRCDPISEHNRLYWYRQTLGQGPEFLTYFQNEAQLEKSRLLSDRFSAERPKGSFSTLEIQRTEQGDSAMYLCASSFPSTGFGQGTRLTVV.

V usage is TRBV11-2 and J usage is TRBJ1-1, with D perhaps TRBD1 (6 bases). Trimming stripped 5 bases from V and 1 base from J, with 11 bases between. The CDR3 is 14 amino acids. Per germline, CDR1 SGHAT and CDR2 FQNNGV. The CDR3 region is CASSLTGPNTEAFF. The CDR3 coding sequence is TGTGCCAGCAGCCTGACAGGACCGAACACTGAAGCTTTCTTT. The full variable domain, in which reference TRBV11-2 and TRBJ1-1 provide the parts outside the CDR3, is EAGVAQSPRYKIIEKRQSVAFWCNPISGHATLYWYQQILGQGPKLLIQFQNNGVVDDSQLPKDRFSAERLKGVDSTLKIQPAKLEDSAVYLCASSLTGPNTEAFFGQGTRLTVV.

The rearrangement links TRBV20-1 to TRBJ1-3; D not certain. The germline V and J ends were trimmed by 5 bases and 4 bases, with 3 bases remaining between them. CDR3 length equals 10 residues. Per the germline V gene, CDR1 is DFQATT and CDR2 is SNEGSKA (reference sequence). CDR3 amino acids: CSALGNTIYF. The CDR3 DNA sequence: TGCAGTGCTCTGGGAAACACCATATATTTT.